The sequence of this T cell receptor beta chain was determined in a study of cytomegalovirus exposure and HLA in healthy donors. Amplification used 60 Vbeta primers and 13 Jbeta primers. The assay was immunoSEQ multiplex PCR, and TCRdb's table has in-frame clones only and misses some. The table has approximately 180,000 clones, 70% to 80% seen once. V was shortened by 9 bases and J by 1 base, with 13 bases between the two germline ends. The CDR3 is 13 residues long. Germline CDR1 is ENHRY and CDR2 is SYGVKD. Points from the study as a whole: A missense variant in DCLRE1C was later tied to TCR beta V- and J-gene trimming. Roughly uniform sequencing depth across donors was assumed, possibly incorrectly. In an earlier analysis, most TCR beta V segments were productive about 87% or about 30% of the time.

The donors (healthy individuals) were bone marrow donors. About this clone itself: The antigen remains unidentified.

The chain recombines TRBV10-3 with TRBJ2-7; tentatively, D is TRBD2 (5 bases). The source is a woman in her fifties or sixties in good health and CMV-seronegative. Sequences were obtained from PBMCs. The CDR3 DNA sequence: TGTGCCATGGGAACGGGATCTTCCTACGAGCAGTACTTC. Protein sequence: CAMGTGSSYEQYF.